The source of this T cell receptor (beta chain) is a study of T-cell reconstitution after alpha-beta-depleted transplantation in children. Study-level results: Alpha-beta T cells present about two months after transplant were reported to originate from several hundred expanded graft clones. Recipient T cells and thymic progenitors that survived gave rise to the high TCRbeta diversity observed at day 60 in some patients. At the one-year point after transplant, T-cell counts and TCRbeta diversity were found to come mostly from T cells that had been newly produced.

The library targeted TCRbeta and was prepared with unique molecular identifiers. TCRdb fed the PCR reads into MiXCR, producing one record per CDR3 protein. This sample yields over 200,000 distinct CDR3 sequences, of which around a sixth are seen a single time; about 41% belongs to the top ten. Remarks on this clonotype: Its antigen is as yet unknown.

Germline trimming cut 5 bases from V and 13 bases from J; bases unmatched to any gene: 12. The CDR3 runs to 13 residues. Sequencing was performed on PBMCs, mostly from graft donor cells, taken 360 days after TCRalphabeta/CD19-depleted stem cell transplant. The sequence was obtained from a male patient aged 2 to 9 who had a stem cell transplant for acute lymphoblastic leukemia, so the T cells may come from the graft donor. The J gene is TRBJ2-5, the V gene TRBV12-3 or TRBV12-4; the match to TRBD1 covers 8 bases. In DNA, the CDR3 is TGTGCCAGCAGTCTAGGGGGACAGGCCAGGACGTACTTC. This gives the protein CASSLGGQARTYF.